This TCR beta chain was obtained from a study of cytomegalovirus exposure and HLA in healthy donors. The V gene's germline CDR1 is MNHEY and CDR2 SVGAGI. V dropped 7 bases and J dropped 3 bases, with 18 bases sitting between them. The CDR3 has 15 amino acids. Though nominally healthy at sampling, donors likely had unrecorded immune exposures. The PCR used 60 Vbeta and 13 Jbeta primers. Measured with immunoSEQ multiplex PCR; TCRdb has only the in-frame clones, and not every one. The sample features under 100,000 clones, with about 4.6% in its top ten. The V call is TRBV6-5, the J call TRBJ2-5; weak D call: TRBD2 (6 bases). Sequenced input: PBMCs. The sequence was obtained from a man aged 25 to 45 in good health and CMV-seronegative. The CDR3 nucleotides read TGTGCCAGCACCTCAGTTAGTGGAGGGGAAGAGACCCAGTACTTC. Its protein product is CASTSVSGGEETQYF.